Described below is a single T cell receptor beta chain sequence and its context. This clone is characterized as medium-sized (0.01 to 0.1%). The specificity of this receptor is unknown. Within one base of it there is no much larger clone, and no base qualities were kept. This sample is part of a study of T cells in tuberculosis (dated by TCRdb to 2016 to 2019). Regarding the study in general: In the study, CD1B tetramers and high-throughput TCR immunosequencing were combined to characterize T cells specific for the mycobacterial lipid antigen glucose monomycolate (GMM). With approximately nine people per group, a South African clinical cohort compared IGRA-negative adolescents, IGRA-positive adolescents with latent tuberculosis, and adults with active tuberculosis. PBMC from active tuberculosis patients were archived either before standard anti-tuberculosis treatment began or within 7 days of its start.

The research as a whole found: Compared with IGRA-negative controls, TCR-alpha repertoires from active tuberculosis had smaller mean NN-distances to GMM-specific TCRs, which suggests clonal expansion of these TCRs. Which clinical samples got chosen depended on the availability of cryopreserved specimens, and the active tuberculosis cases were adults, whereas the controls were adolescents. Shorter CDR3-alpha lengths in active tuberculosis patients partly drove the smaller NN-distances, and the TCR-beta difference was not statistically significant. Using GEM motif frequencies, a classifier achieved over 55% accuracy, whereas a classifier built on the diverse GMM-specific repertoire got to nearly 90% accuracy (AUROC 0.75 to 0.9).

The immunoSEQ multiplex PCR assay was used to generate TCR libraries, with TCR-beta and/or TCR-alpha/delta assays applied to each sample. The amplified TCR libraries were sequenced on the Illumina high-throughput platform. The published analysis was carried out like this. Clustering and dimensionality reduction relied on pairwise TCRdist distances among GMM-specific receptors from T cells that were either sorted ex vivo or expanded in vitro. Each clinical repertoire was assigned a mean NN-distance score, defined as the average TCRdist to the nearest 10% of tetramer-positive reference sequences. GEM TCR motif frequency was calculated as the fraction of unique TCRs that matched known GEM sequences by V/J usage and CDR3 length. Active tuberculosis was classified by linear discriminant analysis with leave-one-out cross-validation, implemented in scikit-learn. TCRdb retrieved this table from immuneACCESS and kept in-frame rearrangements only. Not all clones are present; in checked studies, unresolved V genes account for under half, and no reason is known for the remainder. The DNA was the basis for D and trimming; V, J and clone size are from that table. This sample comprises tens of thousands of clones, approximately 85% of them detected only once. The top ten clones comprise around 14% of the sample.

In light of the paper, this sample's time point label describes: new active TB diagnosis, blood taken before or within 7 days of starting treatment. The active tuberculosis patients were newly diagnosed, HIV-seronegative South African adults aged 18 years or older. Confirmation of active tuberculosis was based on positive sputum smear microscopy and/or a positive M. tuberculosis culture. Immunosequencing of unsorted cryopreserved PBMC covered, on average, about 100,000 T cells per clinical donor. The clonotype comes from an adult with tuberculosis. The sequencing here drew on PBMCs, taken at tuberculosis diagnosis.

At the DNA level, the sequence is TGCGCCAGCAGCCCATCGACGGGTAGCTCTGGAAACACCATATATTTT. Its protein is CASSPSTGSSGNTIYF. The V gene is TRBV5-1 and the J gene is TRBJ1-3; no D gene is confidently identified. Trimming removed 4 bases from V and 0 bases from J, leaving 14 bases between the germline ends. Taken from the germline V gene, the CDR1 and CDR2 loops are SGHRS and YFSETQ. Measured from the cysteine to the phenylalanine, the CDR3 is 16 residues long. Only the CDR3 DNA stays, 48 bases, in frame from base 1.